This note documents a single T cell receptor (beta chain) sequence. Its antigen is unidentified. Any gene name here is a mouse gene name. cDNA reverse transcribed from extracted RNA served as the sequencing template. Only in-frame clones appear in the TCRdb table, and some are missing; sequencing was by immunoSEQ multiplex PCR. The sample was found to contain more than 250,000 clones, and every one recurs. This entry comes from a study of CD8+ T cells in alopecia areata. Using CD4, CD8alpha, NKG2D, NKG2ACE and other markers, pooled cutaneous lymph node cells were sorted. Findings and caveats of the study: Among the cells sequenced in scalp samples are also the resident alphabeta T cells of normal skin. Patients shared TCRs less clearly than mice did, possibly owing to HLA. Lesional tissue from the scalp (especially in alopecia totalis/universalis) showed higher clonality than normal scalp.

This clonotype originated in a C3H/HeJ mouse with alopecia areata. For this mouse line, the MHC haplotype is H2-k. Sequenced material: CD4+ T cells sorted from a lymph node.

This chain's CDR3 is CASSEGQAQDTQYF. The sequenced CDR3 bases are TGTGCCAGCAGTGAAGGACAGGCTCAAGAC. The chain links TRBV13-1 to TRBJ2-5; TRBD1 matches 7 bases. Read coverage stops 4 residues before the CDR3 terminus; the germline J gene supplies the remainder. The trim removed 2 bases at V and 3 bases at J, leaving 3 bases unmatched. This CDR3 contains 14 residues. CDR1 and CDR2 (germline): NSHNY, SYGAGN.